These T cell receptor beta chains were read from a single sample in a study of cytomegalovirus exposure and HLA in healthy donors. Data came from immunoSEQ multiplex PCR; TCRdb stores just in-frame clones and leaves some out. Of some 91,000 clones in the sample, around 74% were seen once. Sequencing input: PBMCs. These receptors originate from a man aged 35-49 years in good health and CMV-seropositive. CDR3s include the opening cysteine and the closing phenylalanine or tryptophan.

>TRBV7-2|16|TRBJ2-3
CASSTTSGTGRDTQYF
>TRBV7-2|21|TRBJ1-5
CASSLAGPGQATGYSNQPQHF
>TRBV27|14|TRBJ2-7
CASRRAGPSYEQYF
>TRBV7-2|14|TRBJ2-1
CASRQSSSYNEQFF
>TRBV6-5|15|TRBJ1-6
CASRGGQGVNSPLHF
>TRBV5-1|17|TRBJ2-7
CASSYDRQGSVSYEQYF
>TRBV27|14|TRBJ2-6
CASSTDSGANVLTF
>TRBV11-3|15|TRBJ2-1
CASSDRDRSSNEQFF
>TRBV5-1|14|TRBJ1-2
CASSEGPGGYGYTF
>TRBV5-1|14|TRBJ2-1
CASSGSGRMYEQFF
>TRBV10-3|16|TRBJ1-4
CAISERGPATNEKLFF
>TRBV6-1|13|TRBJ2-7
CASMRQGSYEQYF
>TRBV5-1|17|TRBJ2-6
CASSLEGSGTGANVLTF
>TRBV5-1|14|TRBJ1-1
CASSLEVGATEAFF
>TRBV5-4|16|TRBJ2-7
CASSPGGTASSYEQYF
>TRBV10-3|15|TRBJ1-1
CAISEGQEMNTEAFF
>TRBV5-4|16|TRBJ2-7
CASSVGREGLSYEQYF
>TRBV5-1|14|TRBJ2-7
CASSRTGGSYEQYF
>TRBV11-3|15|TRBJ2-3
CASSFTAGGTDTQYF
>TRBV2|15|TRBJ2-3
CASSLGLLSTDTQYF
>TRBV29-1|13|TRBJ2-7
CSVSRTSAYEQYF
>TRBV6-1|14|TRBJ2-3
CASSAGQGANTQYF
>TRBV2|16|TRBJ1-4
CASSEAGAALNEKLFF
>TRBV18|17|TRBJ2-1
CASSPPASGRYGNEQFF
>TRBV29-1|13|TRBJ2-3
CSVELLAGDTQYF
>TRBV14|18|TRBJ2-5
CASSQWGPTGGVLETQYF
>TRBV9|14|TRBJ1-1
CASSVGGMNTEAFF
>TRBV11-2|18|TRBJ2-1
CASSLENGASALYNEQFF
>TRBV18|16|TRBJ1-1
CASSPRRQGAATEAFF
>TRBV7-6|14|TRBJ2-7
CASSLVPGVNEQYF
>TRBV7-2|16|TRBJ1-2
CASSLGRGGDLYGYTF
>TRBV9|13|TRBJ2-7
CASTPSDIGEQYF
>TRBV7-6|16|TRBJ2-7
CASSLDRDGDSYEQYF
>TRBV10-3|12|TRBJ1-4
CATGRGNEKLFF
>TRBV7-2|14|TRBJ2-7
CASSLSSGSSEQYF
>TRBV5-8|14|TRBJ1-2
CASSLGSLGYGYTF
>TRBV14|15|TRBJ1-2
CASSLLGTGAYGYTF
>TRBV29-1|13|TRBJ1-1
CSVTRQGGTEAFF
>TRBV10-3|16|TRBJ1-1
CAISEDRGFRNTEAFF
>TRBV2|13|TRBJ1-5
CASSFGGNQPQHF
>TRBV15|13|TRBJ1-5
CATMGSRNQPQHF
>TRBV4-3|17|TRBJ2-7
CASSQGFPGLAGYEQYF
>TRBV2|16|TRBJ1-4
CASSEGWRGRGEKLFF
>TRBV28|19|TRBJ1-1
CASSLYTPGTGVMNTEAFF
>TRBV4-1|14|TRBJ1-4
CASSQGGTGEKLFF